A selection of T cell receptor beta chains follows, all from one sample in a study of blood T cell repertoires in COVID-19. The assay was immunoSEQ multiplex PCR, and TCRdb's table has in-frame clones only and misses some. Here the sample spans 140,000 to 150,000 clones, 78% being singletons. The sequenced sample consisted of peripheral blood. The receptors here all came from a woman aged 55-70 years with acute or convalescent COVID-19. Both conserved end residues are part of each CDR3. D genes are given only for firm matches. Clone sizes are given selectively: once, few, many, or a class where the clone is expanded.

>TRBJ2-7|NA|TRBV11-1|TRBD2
TGTGCCAGCAGGAGGACTAGCGGGCGCTCGGAGCAGTACTTC
CASRRTSGRSEQYF
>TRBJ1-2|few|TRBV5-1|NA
TGCGCCAGCAGCTTGGGGTCGGTCAGGGGTATTGATGGCTACACCTTC
CASSLGSVRGIDGYTF
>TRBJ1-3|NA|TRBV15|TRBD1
TGTGCCACCAGCGGACAGGGGACTTTCTCTGGAAACACCATATATTTT
CATSGQGTFSGNTIYF
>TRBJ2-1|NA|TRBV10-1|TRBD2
TGCGCCAGCAGTAAGACGGAGCCTAGCGGGATCATCTACAATGAGCAGTTCTTC
CASSKTEPSGIIYNEQFF
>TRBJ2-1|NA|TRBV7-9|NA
TGTGCCAGCAGCCGCGAGAACCTCAATGAGCAGTTCTTC
CASSRENLNEQFF
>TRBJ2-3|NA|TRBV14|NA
TGTGCCAGCAGCCAGTATACCGGGAGAAGCACAGATACGCAGTATTTT
CASSQYTGRSTDTQYF
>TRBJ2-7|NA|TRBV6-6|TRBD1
TGTGCCAGCAGTGAGACAGGGAAGTACGAGCAGTACTTC
CASSETGKYEQYF
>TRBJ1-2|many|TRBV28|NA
TGTGCCAGCAGTTTACCGACAGGACTTTATGGCTACACCTTC
CASSLPTGLYGYTF
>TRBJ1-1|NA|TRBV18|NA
TGTGCCAGCTCACCACGAACTTCTGGAGCTTTCTTT
CASSPRTSGAFF
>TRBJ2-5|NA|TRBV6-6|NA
TGTGCCAGCAGTTTCTTGGAGAGGGAGACCCAGTACTTC
CASSFLERETQYF
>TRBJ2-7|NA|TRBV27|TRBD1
TGTGCCAGCAGTTCCCTAGGGACAGGGAATTCCTACGAGCAGTACTTC
CASSSLGTGNSYEQYF
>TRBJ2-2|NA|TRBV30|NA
TGTGCCTGGAGTGTGTTAACATTCACCGGGGAGCTGTTTTTT
CAWSVLTFTGELFF
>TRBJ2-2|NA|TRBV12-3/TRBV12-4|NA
TGTGCCAGCTTGCAGGGTTACACCGGGGAGCTGTTTTTT
CASLQGYTGELFF
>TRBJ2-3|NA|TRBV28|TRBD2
TGTGCCAGCAGTGCTATAGCGGGAGATATCCGAAATACGCAGTATTTT
CASSAIAGDIRNTQYF
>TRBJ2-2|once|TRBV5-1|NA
TGCGCCAGCAGCTTAGCGCAGACGAACACCGGGGAGCTGTTTTTT
CASSLAQTNTGELFF
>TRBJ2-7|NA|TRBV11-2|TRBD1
TGTGCCAGCGGGACAGCTTACTCCTACGAGCAGTACTTC
CASGTAYSYEQYF
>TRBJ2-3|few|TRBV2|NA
TGTGCCAGCAGTGAACGGGTTAGCGTCACAGATACGCAGTATTTT
CASSERVSVTDTQYF
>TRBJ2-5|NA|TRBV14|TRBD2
TGTGCCAGCAGTTCGTCGGCGGGGGGCGTGACCCAGTACTTC
CASSSSAGGVTQYF
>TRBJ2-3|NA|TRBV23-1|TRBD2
TGCGCCATTCCGCGACTAGCAGCAGATACGCAGTATTTT
CAIPRLAADTQYF
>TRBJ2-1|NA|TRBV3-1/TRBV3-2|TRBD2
TGTGCCAGCAGCCAGGCAAGGACTAGCGGGAACAATGAGCAGTTCTTC
CASSQARTSGNNEQFF
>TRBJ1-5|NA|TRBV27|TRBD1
TGTGCCAGCAGTCGGGACAGGGCCTGGGATCAGCCCCAGCATTTT
CASSRDRAWDQPQHF
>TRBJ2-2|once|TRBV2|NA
TGTGCCAGCAGTGATTGGCGGACCGGGGAGCTGTTTTTT
CASSDWRTGELFF
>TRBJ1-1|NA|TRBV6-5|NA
TGTGCCAGCAGAGCCCGGGGTCTGAACACTGAAGCTTTCTTT
CASRARGLNTEAFF
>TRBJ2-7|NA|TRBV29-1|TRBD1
TGCAGCGTTGTACGCAGGGGGCGAGCTTATTACGAGCAGTACTTC
CSVVRRGRAYYEQYF
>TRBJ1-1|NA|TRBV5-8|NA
TGTGCCAGCAGCTTCAGGGTCGCTGAAGCTTTCTTT
CASSFRVAEAFF
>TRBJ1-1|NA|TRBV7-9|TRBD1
TGTGCCAGCAGCACAACAGGGGGCACCGAAGCTTTCTTT
CASSTTGGTEAFF
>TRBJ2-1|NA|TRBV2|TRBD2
TGTGCCAGCAGTGATGTAGCGGGAGCGTCCCATGAGCAGTTCTTC
CASSDVAGASHEQFF
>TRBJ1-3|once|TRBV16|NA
TGTGCCAGCAGCCATAAGACAGGAACTGGAAACACCATATATTTT
CASSHKTGTGNTIYF
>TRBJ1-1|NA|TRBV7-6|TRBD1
TGTGCCAGCTCCAGGGGGGTGCAGGGTAGTTTCGACACTGAAGCTTTCTTT
CASSRGVQGSFDTEAFF
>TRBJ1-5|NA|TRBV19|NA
TGTGCCAGTAGTATATCTGAACATAGCAATCAGCCCCAGCATTTT
CASSISEHSNQPQHF
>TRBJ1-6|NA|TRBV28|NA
TGTGCCAGCAGTTTATTCCGCGGGGACCGAAATTCACCCCTCCACTTT
CASSLFRGDRNSPLHF
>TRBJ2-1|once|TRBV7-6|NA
TGTGCCAGCAGCTTAGCGTGGACTACCCCTGAGCAGTTCTTC
CASSLAWTTPEQFF
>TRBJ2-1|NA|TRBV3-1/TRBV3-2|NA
TGTGCCAGCAGCCTAAAGGGCAGCGGATTCTCCTACAATGAGCAGTTCTTC
CASSLKGSGFSYNEQFF
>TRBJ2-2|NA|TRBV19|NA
TGTGCCAGTAGTCCCGAGGGGAGGACCGGGGAGCTGTTTTTT
CASSPEGRTGELFF
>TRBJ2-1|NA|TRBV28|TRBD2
TGTGCCAGCAGTGACCTAGCGGACTCCTACAATGAGCAGTTCTTC
CASSDLADSYNEQFF
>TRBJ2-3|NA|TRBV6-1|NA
TGTGCCAGCAGTGAGGGGGCAGGGCCGTGGGATACGCAGTATTTT
CASSEGAGPWDTQYF
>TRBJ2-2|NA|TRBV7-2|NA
TGTGCCAGCAGCTTAGGGCAGAGGACCGGGGAGCTGTTTTTT
CASSLGQRTGELFF
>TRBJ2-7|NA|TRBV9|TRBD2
TGTGCCAGCAGCCCAAGCGGGAGCCCCTACGAGCAGTACTTC
CASSPSGSPYEQYF
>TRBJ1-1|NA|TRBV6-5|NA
TGTGCCAGCAGCCACCCGGGAGGCACTGAAGCTTTCTTT
CASSHPGGTEAFF
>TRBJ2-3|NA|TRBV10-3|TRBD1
TGTGCCAGCAGCGAGGGACAGGCCCGCACAGATACGCAGTATTTT
CASSEGQARTDTQYF
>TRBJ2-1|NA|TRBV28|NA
TGTGCCAGCAGCCCTGATCAGCGGAGGTACAATGAGCAGTTCTTC
CASSPDQRRYNEQFF
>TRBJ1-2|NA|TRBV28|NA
TGTGCCAGCACTTCGTTAGTCATGATTCATGGCTACACCTTC
CASTSLVMIHGYTF
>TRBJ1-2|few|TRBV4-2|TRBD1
TGTGCCAGCAGCCAGGGCCTGGACAGGACCTATGGCTACACCTTC
CASSQGLDRTYGYTF
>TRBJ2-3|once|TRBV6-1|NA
TGTGCCAGCAGTGAATTGTTGAGGAGGGGCCAGGGAGATACGCAGTATTTT
CASSELLRRGQGDTQYF
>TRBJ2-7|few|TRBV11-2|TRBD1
TGTGCCAGCAGCTTTGACAGGGGGCTACTCTACGAGCAGTACTTC
CASSFDRGLLYEQYF
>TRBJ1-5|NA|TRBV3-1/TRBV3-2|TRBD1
TGTGCCAGCAGCCAAGGAGGGGGCGGGCAGCCCCAGCATTTT
CASSQGGGGQPQHF
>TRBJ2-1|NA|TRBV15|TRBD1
TGTGCCACCAGGAGGGACAGGGGCGGGTACAATGAGCAGTTCTTC
CATRRDRGGYNEQFF
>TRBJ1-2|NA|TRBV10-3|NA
TGTGCCATCAGCCCTTTGACAGCCTCCGGTGCTAACTATGGCTACACCTTC
CAISPLTASGANYGYTF
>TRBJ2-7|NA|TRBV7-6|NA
TGTGCCAGCAGCTTAGAGACAGCGACATACGAGCAGTACTTC
CASSLETATYEQYF
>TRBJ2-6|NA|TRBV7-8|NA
TGTGCCAGCAGCCCTCCTGGGGCCAACGTCCTGACTTTC
CASSPPGANVLTF
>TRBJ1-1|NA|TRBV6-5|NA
TGTGCCAGCAGTTTCGCGCGTGGAGGACGAGCTTTCTTT
CASSFARGGRAFF
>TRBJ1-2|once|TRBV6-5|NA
TGTGCCAGCAGCGGCATGGGGCAGGGCAACTATGGCTACACCTTC
CASSGMGQGNYGYTF
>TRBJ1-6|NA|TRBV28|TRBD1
TGTGCCAGCATACAGGGACAGGGGAGGGGGACCTATAATTCACCCCTCCACTTT
CASIQGQGRGTYNSPLHF
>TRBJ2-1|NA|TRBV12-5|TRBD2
TGTGCTAGTGGTTTCTCTCCTAGCGGGAGCAGGAATGAGCAGTTCTTC
CASGFSPSGSRNEQFF
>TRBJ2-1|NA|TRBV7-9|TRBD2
TGTGCCAGCAGGCCTAGCGGGGCCTACAATGAGCAGTTCTTC
CASRPSGAYNEQFF
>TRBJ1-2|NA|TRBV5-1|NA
TGCGCCAGCAGCGGGTTGGGCGACTATGGCTACACCTTC
CASSGLGDYGYTF
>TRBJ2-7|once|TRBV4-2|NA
TGTGCCAGCAGCCTGGCGGGACAGCTATACGAGCAGTACTTC
CASSLAGQLYEQYF